What follows are 8 T cell receptor beta chains derived from one specimen sequenced in a study of blood T cell repertoires in COVID-19. The table came from immunoSEQ multiplex PCR; TCRdb's copy has only in-frame clones and leaves some out. The data show about 150,000 clones, about 88% seen once. Sample: peripheral blood. Receptors originate from a woman aged 55-70 years with COVID-19, enrolled during active disease.

The V and J genes are TRBV7-9 and TRBJ1-1, with TRBD1 as a possible D gene (6 bases). The CDR3 extends over 13 amino acids. The ends were cut back, 5 bases at V and 3 bases at J, with 10 bases in the middle. Germline V gene data show CDR1 as SEHNR and CDR2 as FQNEAQ (reference sequence). The CDR3 bases are TGTGCCAGCAGCATAAAGGGGGACACTGAAGCTTTCTTT. It specifies CASSIKGDTEAFF.

This chain uses TRBV10-1 with TRBJ1-2; TRBD1 aligns across 7 bases. The V segment lost 2 bases and the J segment 4 bases; nucleotides outside the gene matches: 1. The germline CDR1 and CDR2 sequences are WNHNN and SYGVQD (reference sequence). The length of the CDR3 is 13 residues. This chain's CDR3 is CASSEPGGYGYTF. CDR3 nucleotides: TGCGCCAGCAGTGAGCCAGGGGGCTATGGCTACACCTTC.

The rearrangement uses TRBV9 and TRBJ1-3, with 9 nucleotides matching TRBD1. This CDR3 comprises 17 residues. CDR1 and CDR2 from the germline V gene are SGDLS and YYNGEE. Losses at the gene ends were 0 bases for V and 0 bases for J; bases not matched to a gene: 4. CDR3 DNA sequence: TGTGCCAGCAGCGTAGGGGGACAGGGAGTCTCTGGAAACACCATATATTTT. Protein: CASSVGGQGVSGNTIYF.

The chain joins TRBV7-8 to TRBJ1-3; 9 bases fit TRBD1. The germline gives CDR1 SGHVS, CDR2 FQNEAQ. J was trimmed by 3 bases and V by 3 bases; bases with no gene match: 6. This CDR3 spans 16 amino acids. The CDR3 DNA sequence: TGTGCCAGCAGCTTTGACAGGGGGAGAGGTGGAAACACCATATATTTT. As protein: CASSFDRGRGGNTIYF.

The chain recombines TRBV9 with TRBJ2-3; 8 nucleotides line up with TRBD1. The V and J ends lost 4 bases and 0 bases, in that order; junction bases with no gene match: 7. The CDR3 length is 16 residues. CDR1 is SGDLS, CDR2 YYNGEE, per germline. CDR3 amino acids: CASSPWTGTSTDTQYF. CDR3 nucleotide sequence: TGTGCCAGCAGCCCCTGGACAGGGACTAGCACAGATACGCAGTATTTT.

This chain connects TRBV6-1 to TRBJ1-2, with D tentatively TRBD1 (5 bases). From germline, CDR1 is MNHNS and CDR2 SASEGT. The V end was cut by 2 bases, the J end by 0 bases, with 10 bases between. The CDR3 totals 15 residues. CDR3 sequence reads: CASSEQGISNYGYTF. The DNA of the CDR3 is TGTGCCAGCAGTGAACAGGGAATCTCTAACTATGGCTACACCTTC.

This clone was detected once. This sequence joins TRBV5-1 and TRBJ2-7; possibly TRBD2 for D (5 bases). V dropped 0 bases and J dropped 5 bases, with 12 bases sitting between them. This CDR3 has 14 amino acids. CDR1 and CDR2 (germline): SGHRS, YFSETQ. CDR3 amino acids: CASSLAGNQNEQYF. DNA of the CDR3: TGCGCCAGCAGCTTGGCGGGGAATCAGAACGAGCAGTACTTC.

This clone was seen a handful of times. CDR3 sequence (DNA): TGTGCCAGCAGCCCGAAAAACCCCCAGGGTATCTCGGAGACCCAGTACTTC. Amino acids: CASSPKNPQGISETQYF. The chain uses TRBV21-1 and TRBJ2-5; the tabulated D call, TRBD1, remains unverified against the DNA. TRBV21-1 is a pseudogene locus. The CDR3 is 17 amino acids.